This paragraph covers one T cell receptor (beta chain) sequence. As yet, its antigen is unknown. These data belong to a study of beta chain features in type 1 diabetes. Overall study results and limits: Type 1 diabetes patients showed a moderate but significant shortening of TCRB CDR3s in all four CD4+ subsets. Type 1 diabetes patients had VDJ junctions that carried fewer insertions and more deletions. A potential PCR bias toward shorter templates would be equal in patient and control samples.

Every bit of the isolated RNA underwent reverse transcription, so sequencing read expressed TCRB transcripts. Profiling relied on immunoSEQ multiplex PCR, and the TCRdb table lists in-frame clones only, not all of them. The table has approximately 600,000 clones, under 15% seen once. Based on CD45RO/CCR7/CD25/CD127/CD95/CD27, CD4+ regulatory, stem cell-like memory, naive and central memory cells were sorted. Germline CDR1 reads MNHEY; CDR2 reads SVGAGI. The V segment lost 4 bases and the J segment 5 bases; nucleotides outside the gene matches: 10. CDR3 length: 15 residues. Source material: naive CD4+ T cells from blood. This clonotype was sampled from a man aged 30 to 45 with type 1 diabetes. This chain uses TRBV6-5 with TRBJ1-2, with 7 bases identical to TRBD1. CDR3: CASSSTGSMVYGYTF. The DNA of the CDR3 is TGTGCCAGCAGTTCGACAGGGAGTATGGTGTATGGCTACACCTTC.